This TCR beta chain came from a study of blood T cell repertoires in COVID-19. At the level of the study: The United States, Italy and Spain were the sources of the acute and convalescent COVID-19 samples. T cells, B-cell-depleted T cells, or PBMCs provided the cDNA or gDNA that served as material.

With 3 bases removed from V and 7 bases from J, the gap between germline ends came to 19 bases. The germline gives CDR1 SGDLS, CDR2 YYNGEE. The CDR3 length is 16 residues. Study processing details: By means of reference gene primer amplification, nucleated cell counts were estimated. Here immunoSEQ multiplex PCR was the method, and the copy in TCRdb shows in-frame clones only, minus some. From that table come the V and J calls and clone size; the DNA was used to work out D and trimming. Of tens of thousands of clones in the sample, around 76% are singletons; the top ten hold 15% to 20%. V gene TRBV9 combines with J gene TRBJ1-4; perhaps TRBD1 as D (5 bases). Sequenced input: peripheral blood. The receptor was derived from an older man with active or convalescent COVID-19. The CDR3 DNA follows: TGTGCCAGCAGCGAGGGGAGCGGGGCAGGAGGTGAAAAACTGTTTTTT. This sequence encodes CASSEGSGAGGEKLFF. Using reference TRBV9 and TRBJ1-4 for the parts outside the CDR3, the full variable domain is DSGVTQTPKHLITATGQRVTLRCSPRSGDLSVYWYQQSLDQGLQFLIQYYNGEERAKGNILERFSAQQFPDLHSELNLSSLELGDSALYFCASSEGSGAGGEKLFFGSGTQLSVL.